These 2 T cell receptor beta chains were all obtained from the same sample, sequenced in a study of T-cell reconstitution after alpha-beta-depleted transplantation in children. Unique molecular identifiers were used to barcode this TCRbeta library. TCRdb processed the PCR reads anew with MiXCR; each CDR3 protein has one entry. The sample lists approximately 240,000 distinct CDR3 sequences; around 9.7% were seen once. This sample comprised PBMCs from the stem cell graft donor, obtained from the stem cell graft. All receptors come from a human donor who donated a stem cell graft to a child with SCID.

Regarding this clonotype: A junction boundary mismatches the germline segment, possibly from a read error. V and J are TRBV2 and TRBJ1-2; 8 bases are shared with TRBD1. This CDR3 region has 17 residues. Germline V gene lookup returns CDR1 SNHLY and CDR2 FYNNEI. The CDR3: CAICVRDRIVINYGYIF. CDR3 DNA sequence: TGTGCCATCTGTGTTCGGGACAGGATCGTTATTAACTATGGCTACATCTTC. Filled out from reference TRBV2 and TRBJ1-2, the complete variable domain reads EPEVTQTPSHQVTQMGQEVILRCVPISNHLYFYWYRQILGQKVEFLVSFYNNEISEKSEIFDDQFSVERPDGSNFTLKIRSTKLEDSAMYFCAICVRDRIVINYGYIFGSGTRLTVV.

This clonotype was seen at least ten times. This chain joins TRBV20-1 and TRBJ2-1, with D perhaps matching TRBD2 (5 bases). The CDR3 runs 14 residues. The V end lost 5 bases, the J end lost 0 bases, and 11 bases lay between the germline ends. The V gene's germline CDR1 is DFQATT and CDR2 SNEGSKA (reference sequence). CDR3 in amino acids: CSACSEGSYNEQFF. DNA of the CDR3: TGCAGTGCTTGTAGCGAGGGCTCCTACAATGAGCAGTTCTTC.